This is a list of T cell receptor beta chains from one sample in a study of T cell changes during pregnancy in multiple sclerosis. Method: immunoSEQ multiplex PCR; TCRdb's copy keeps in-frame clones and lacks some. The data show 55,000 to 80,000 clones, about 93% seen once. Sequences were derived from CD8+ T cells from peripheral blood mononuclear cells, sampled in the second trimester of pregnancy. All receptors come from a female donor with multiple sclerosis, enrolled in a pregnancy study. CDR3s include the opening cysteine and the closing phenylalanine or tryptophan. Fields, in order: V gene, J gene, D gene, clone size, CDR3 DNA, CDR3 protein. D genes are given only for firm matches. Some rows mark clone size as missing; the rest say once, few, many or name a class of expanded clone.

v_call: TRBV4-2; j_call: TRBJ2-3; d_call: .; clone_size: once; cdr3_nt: TGTGCCAGCAGCCTCGAGGGGACTTCTACGCAGTATTTT; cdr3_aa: CASSLEGTSTQYF
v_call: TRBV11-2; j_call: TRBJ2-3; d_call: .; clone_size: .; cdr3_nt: TGTGCCAGCAGCTTAGTCCAAGACAGGAGCACAGATACGCAGTATTTT; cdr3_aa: CASSLVQDRSTDTQYF
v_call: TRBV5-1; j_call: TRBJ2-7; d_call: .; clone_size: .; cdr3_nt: TGCGCCAGCAGCTTGGCGGGGGACGGGTACGAGCAGTACTTC; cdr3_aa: CASSLAGDGYEQYF
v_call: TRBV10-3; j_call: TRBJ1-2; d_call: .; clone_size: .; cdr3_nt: TGTGCCATCAGTCAACAGGGTATTTTGGAGGGCTACACCTTC; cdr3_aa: CAISQQGILEGYTF
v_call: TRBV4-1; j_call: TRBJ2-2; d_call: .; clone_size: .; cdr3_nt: TGCGCCAGCAGCCAATGGATAAGGGGGGGGGAGCTGTTTTTT; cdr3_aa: CASSQWIRGGELFF
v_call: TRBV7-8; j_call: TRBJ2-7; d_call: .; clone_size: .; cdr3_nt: TGTGCCAGCAGCCACGGGTCCTACGAGCAGTACTTC; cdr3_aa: CASSHGSYEQYF
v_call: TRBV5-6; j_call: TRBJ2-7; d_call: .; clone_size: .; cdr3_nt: TGTGCCAGCAGCTTGGGCCGTCGGGGTCAGTTTTCCTACGAGCAGTACTTC; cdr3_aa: CASSLGRRGQFSYEQYF
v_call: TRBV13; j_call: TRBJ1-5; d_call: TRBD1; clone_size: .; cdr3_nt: TGTGCCAGCAGCCCCATGGGACAAGGGGGCATCAATCAGCCCCAGCATTTT; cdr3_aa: CASSPMGQGGINQPQHF
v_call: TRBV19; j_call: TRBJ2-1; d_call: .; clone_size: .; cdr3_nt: TGTGCCAGTAGTATAGGCTTAGTATCCAATGAGCAGTTCTTC; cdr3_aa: CASSIGLVSNEQFF
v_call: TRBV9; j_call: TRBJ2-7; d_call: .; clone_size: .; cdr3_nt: TGTGCCAGCAGCCCGGACGGCGGGTACGAGCAGTACTTC; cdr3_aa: CASSPDGGYEQYF
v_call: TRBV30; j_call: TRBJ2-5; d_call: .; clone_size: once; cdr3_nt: TGTGCCTGGAGTGTAGTTGGCTGGCAAGAGACCCAGTACTTC; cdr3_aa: CAWSVVGWQETQYF
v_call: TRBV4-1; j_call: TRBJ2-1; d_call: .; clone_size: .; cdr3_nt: TGCGCCAGCAGCCAAGAAGGCGCTAGCGCATTCTACAATGAGCAGTTCTTC; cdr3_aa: CASSQEGASAFYNEQFF
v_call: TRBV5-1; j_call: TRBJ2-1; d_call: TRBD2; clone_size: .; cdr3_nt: TGCGCCAGCAGCTTGGAAAAGGCGGGAGGGTGGAACAATGAGCAGTTCTTC; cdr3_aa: CASSLEKAGGWNNEQFF
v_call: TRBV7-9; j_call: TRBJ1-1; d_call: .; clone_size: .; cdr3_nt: TGTGCCAGCAGCTTGGGGCAGGGCAACACTGAAGCTTTCTTT; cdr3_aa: CASSLGQGNTEAFF
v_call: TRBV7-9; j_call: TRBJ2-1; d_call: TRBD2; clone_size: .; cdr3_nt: TGTGCCAGCAGCTTGCGGGGGGGGACTAGCGGGAGGGAGAATGAGCAGTTCTTC; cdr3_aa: CASSLRGGTSGRENEQFF
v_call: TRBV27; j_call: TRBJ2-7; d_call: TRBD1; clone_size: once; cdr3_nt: TGTGCCAGCAGTTTATGGGGGACAGGGAAGTCCTACGAGCAGTACTTC; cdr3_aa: CASSLWGTGKSYEQYF
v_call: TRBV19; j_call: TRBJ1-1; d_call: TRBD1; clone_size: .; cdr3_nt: TGTGCCAGTAGTCTGGGACAGGGGGCTACTCGCTTCACTGAAGCTTTCTTT; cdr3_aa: CASSLGQGATRFTEAFF
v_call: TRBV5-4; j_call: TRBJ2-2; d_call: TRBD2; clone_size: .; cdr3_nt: TGTGCCAGCAGCTCGGGACTAGCGGGAGGCACCGGGGAGCTGTTTTTT; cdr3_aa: CASSSGLAGGTGELFF
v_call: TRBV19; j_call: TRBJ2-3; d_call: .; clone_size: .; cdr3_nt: TGTGCCAGTAGTATCCTCGGTACAGATACGCAGTATTTT; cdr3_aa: CASSILGTDTQYF
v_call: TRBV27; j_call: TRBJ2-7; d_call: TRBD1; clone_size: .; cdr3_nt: TGTGCCAGCAGTTACTTCAAACCTCGGACAGGGAAGGCCTACGAGCAGTACTTC; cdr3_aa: CASSYFKPRTGKAYEQYF
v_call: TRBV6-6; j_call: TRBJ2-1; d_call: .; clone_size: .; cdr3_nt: TGTGCCAGCACCGGGGATGGCGATGAGCAGTTCTTC; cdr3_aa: CASTGDGDEQFF
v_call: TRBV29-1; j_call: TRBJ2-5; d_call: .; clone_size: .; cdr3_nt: TGCAGCGTGGCAGGGTTACAGCAAGAGACCCAGTACTTC; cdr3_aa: CSVAGLQQETQYF
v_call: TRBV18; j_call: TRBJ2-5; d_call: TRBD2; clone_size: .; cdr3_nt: TGTGCCAGCTCCCCGGGACTACCCGAAGAGACCCAGTACTTC; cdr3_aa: CASSPGLPEETQYF
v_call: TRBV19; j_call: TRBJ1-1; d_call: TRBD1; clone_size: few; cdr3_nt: TGTGCCAGTAGCAGGACAGGGCGGTACACTGAAGCTTTCTTT; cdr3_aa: CASSRTGRYTEAFF
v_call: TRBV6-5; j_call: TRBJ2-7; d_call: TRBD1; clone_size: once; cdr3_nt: TGTGCCAGCAGCCCGCGGCGGACAGGGGCGGAGCAGTACTTC; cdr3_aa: CASSPRRTGAEQYF
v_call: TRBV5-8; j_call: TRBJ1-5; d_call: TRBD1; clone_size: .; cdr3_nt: TGTGCCAGCAGCTTCGGACAGGCGAATCAGCCCCAGCATTTT; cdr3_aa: CASSFGQANQPQHF
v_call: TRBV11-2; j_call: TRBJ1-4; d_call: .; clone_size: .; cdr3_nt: TGTGCCAGCAGCTCTGAGGTTAATGAAAAACTGTTTTTT; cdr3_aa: CASSSEVNEKLFF
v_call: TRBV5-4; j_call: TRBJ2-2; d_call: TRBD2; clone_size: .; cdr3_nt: TGTGCCAGCAGCTTCTTTGGGACTAGCGGGAGGGCCGGCACCGGGGAGCTGTTTTTT; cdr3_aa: CASSFFGTSGRAGTGELFF
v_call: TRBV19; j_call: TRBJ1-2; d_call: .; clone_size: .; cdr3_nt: TGTGCCAGTAGTACCCGCGGGTTGAAGCATGGCTACACCTTC; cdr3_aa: CASSTRGLKHGYTF
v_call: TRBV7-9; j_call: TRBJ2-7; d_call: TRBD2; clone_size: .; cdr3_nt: TGTGCCAGCAGCCTTGGGACTAACTACGAGCAGTACTTC; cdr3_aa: CASSLGTNYEQYF
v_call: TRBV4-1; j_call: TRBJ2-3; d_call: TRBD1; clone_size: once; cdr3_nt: TGCGCCAGCAGCCAAGACGCAGGGGGCGCGACAGATACGCAGTATTTT; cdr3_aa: CASSQDAGGATDTQYF
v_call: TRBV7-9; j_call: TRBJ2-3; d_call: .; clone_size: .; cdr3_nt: TGTGCCAGCAGCTTAGATCTCACAGGGCGTCTAGATACGCAGTATTTT; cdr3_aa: CASSLDLTGRLDTQYF
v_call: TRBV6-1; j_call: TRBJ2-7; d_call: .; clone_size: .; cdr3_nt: TGTGCCAGCAGTGAAGTACCGATGAGCTCCTACGAGCAGTACTTC; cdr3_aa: CASSEVPMSSYEQYF
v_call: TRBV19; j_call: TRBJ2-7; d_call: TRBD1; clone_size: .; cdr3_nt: TGTGCCAGTAGTCTTTCCGGGACAGGGGGCCACGAGCAGTACTTC; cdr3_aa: CASSLSGTGGHEQYF
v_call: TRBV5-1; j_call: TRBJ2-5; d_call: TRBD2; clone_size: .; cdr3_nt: TGCGCCAGCAGCGGAGCGGGAGTTCAAGAGACCCAGTACTTC; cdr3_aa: CASSGAGVQETQYF
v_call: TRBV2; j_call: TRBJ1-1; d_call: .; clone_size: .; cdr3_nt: TGTGCCATGACGAGGAAGAACACTGAAGCTTTCTTT; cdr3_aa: CAMTRKNTEAFF
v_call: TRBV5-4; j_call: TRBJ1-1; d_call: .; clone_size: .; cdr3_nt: TGTGCCAGCAGCTTGAGTGGCAGGGCGGACACTGAAGCTTTCTTT; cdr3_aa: CASSLSGRADTEAFF
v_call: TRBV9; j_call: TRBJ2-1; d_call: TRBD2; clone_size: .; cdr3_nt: TGTGCCAGCAGCGCTACTAGCGGAGGCGGAAATGAGCAGTTCTTC; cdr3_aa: CASSATSGGGNEQFF
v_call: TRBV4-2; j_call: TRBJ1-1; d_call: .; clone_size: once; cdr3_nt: TGTGCCAGCAGCCAAGAGGGGACGGCTACCGCCGGGGGGACTGAAGCTTTCTTT; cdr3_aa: CASSQEGTATAGGTEAFF
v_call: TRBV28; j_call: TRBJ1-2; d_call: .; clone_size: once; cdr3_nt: TGTGCCAGCAGTTTACCCCTCTATGGCTACACCTTC; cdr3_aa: CASSLPLYGYTF
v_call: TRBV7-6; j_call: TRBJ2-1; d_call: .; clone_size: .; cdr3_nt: TGTGCCAGCAGCTTAGGATTTGCGGGACGCGATGAGCAGTTCTTC; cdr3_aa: CASSLGFAGRDEQFF
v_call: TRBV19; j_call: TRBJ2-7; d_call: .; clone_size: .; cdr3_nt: TGTGCCAGTAGTGACAGTTCCTACGAGCAGTACTTC; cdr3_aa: CASSDSSYEQYF
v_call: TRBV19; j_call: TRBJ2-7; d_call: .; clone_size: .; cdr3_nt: TGTGCCAGTAGTATCGACAGCTACTCCGAGCAGTACTTC; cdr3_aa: CASSIDSYSEQYF
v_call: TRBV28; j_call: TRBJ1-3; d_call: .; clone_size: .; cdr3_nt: TGTGCCAGCAGTTTACGTATTAACACCGCCTCTGGAAACACCATATATTTT; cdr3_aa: CASSLRINTASGNTIYF
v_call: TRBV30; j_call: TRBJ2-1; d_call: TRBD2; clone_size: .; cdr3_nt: TGTGCCTGGAGGCGGGGGGCTGGCAATGAGCAGTTCTTC; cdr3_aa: CAWRRGAGNEQFF
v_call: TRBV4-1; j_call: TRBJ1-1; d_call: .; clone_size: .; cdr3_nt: TGCGCCAGCAGCCGTAAACAGGGAGAAGCTTTCTTT; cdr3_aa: CASSRKQGEAFF
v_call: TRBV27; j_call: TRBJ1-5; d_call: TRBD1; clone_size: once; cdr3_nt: TGTGCCAGCAGTTTGGGTACAGGGGGCAGTCAGCCCCAGCATTTT; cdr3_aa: CASSLGTGGSQPQHF
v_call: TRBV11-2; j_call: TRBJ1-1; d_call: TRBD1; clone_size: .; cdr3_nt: TGTGCCAGCAGCATGTCAGGGGGCAGGGAAGCTTTCTTT; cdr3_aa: CASSMSGGREAFF